Listed below are T cell receptor beta chains from one sample, sequenced in a study of T cell changes during pregnancy in multiple sclerosis. Profiling relied on immunoSEQ multiplex PCR, and the TCRdb table lists in-frame clones only, not all of them. The sample consists of some 54,000 clones, 93% of them appearing once. This specimen consisted of peripheral blood, obtained after pregnancy. These receptors were obtained from a female donor with multiple sclerosis, enrolled in a pregnancy study. Each CDR3 is given with its conserved first and last residue. D genes are given only for firm matches. Some rows mark clone size as missing; the rest say once, few, many or name a class of expanded clone.

CASSYGTLNTEAFF TGTGCCAGCAGTTACGGGACATTGAACACTGAAGCTTTCTTT NA once TRBJ1-1 TRBV6-5
CASRSSPGSYNEQFF TGTGCCAGCAGATCCTCCCCCGGCTCCTACAATGAGCAGTTCTTC NA NA TRBJ2-1 TRBV27
CASSESYYSYEQYF TGTGCCAGCAGTGAATCGTACTACTCCTACGAGCAGTACTTC NA NA TRBJ2-7 TRBV6-1
CASSNGRGINQPQHF TGTGCCAGTAGTAACGGCAGGGGGATCAATCAGCCCCAGCATTTT TRBD1 NA TRBJ1-5 TRBV19
CASSVGGPRGETQYF TGTGCCAGCAGCGTAGGGGGGCCAAGGGGGGAGACCCAGTACTTC NA NA TRBJ2-5 TRBV9
CASSVSTTTGQYF TGTGCCAGCAGCGTATCGACTACCACCGGGCAGTACTTC NA NA TRBJ2-7 TRBV9
CASSSRDRGQYEQYF TGTGCCAGCAGCTCGCGGGACAGGGGGCAATACGAGCAGTACTTC TRBD1 NA TRBJ2-7 TRBV7-2
CASSQPGLGYNEQFF TGTGCCAGCAGCCAGCCGGGACTAGGCTACAATGAGCAGTTCTTC TRBD2 NA TRBJ2-1 TRBV14
CASSPEVRREGYF TGTGCCAGCAGTCCAGAGGTTAGGAGGGAGGGGTACTTC TRBD2 NA TRBJ2-4 TRBV6-6
CASSYEQTNIQYF TGTGCCAGCAGTTACGAACAAACAAACATTCAGTACTTC NA NA TRBJ2-4 TRBV6-6
CASSGPAGPEQYF TGTGCCAGCAGTGGCCCCGCTGGCCCCGAGCAGTACTTC NA NA TRBJ2-7 TRBV2
CASSVGGGNQPQHF TGTGCCAGCTCCGTTGGGGGGGGCAATCAGCCCCAGCATTTT NA NA TRBJ1-5 TRBV18
CAWDLQGWETQYF TGTGCCTGGGACCTACAGGGATGGGAGACCCAGTACTTC NA NA TRBJ2-5 TRBV30
CASSVDTFGSEQYF TGTGCCAGCAGCGTGGACACGTTCGGGAGCGAGCAGTACTTC NA NA TRBJ2-7 TRBV9
CASSLVGREPWEQYF TGTGCCAGCAGCTTGGTGGGGCGGGAGCCCTGGGAGCAGTACTTC TRBD2 NA TRBJ2-7 TRBV5-4
CASSPRETGIYGYTF TGTGCCAGCAGTCCTAGAGAAACAGGGATCTATGGCTACACCTTC NA NA TRBJ1-2 TRBV7-2
CASSFPSPPAGGRETQYF TGTGCCAGCAGCTTTCCCTCTCCCCCAGCGGGAGGGCGGGAGACCCAGTACTTC TRBD2 NA TRBJ2-5 TRBV7-2
CASSLLFSYEQYF TGTGCCAGCAGCTTACTCTTCTCCTACGAGCAGTACTTC NA once TRBJ2-7 TRBV11-2
CSVEQGQGPDTQYF TGCAGCGTTGAACAGGGACAGGGTCCAGATACGCAGTATTTT TRBD1 once TRBJ2-3 TRBV29-1
CASSLARDNEQFF TGTGCCAGCAGCTTAGCCAGGGACAATGAGCAGTTCTTC NA NA TRBJ2-1 TRBV7-2
CASSLDGTTGELFF TGTGCCAGCAGCTTAGACGGGACAACCGGGGAGCTGTTTTTT NA NA TRBJ2-2 TRBV7-2
CASSLTGTYNEQFF TGTGCCAGCAGCTTAACAGGGACCTACAATGAGCAGTTCTTC NA NA TRBJ2-1 TRBV7-6
CASSSTGVTHQPQHF TGTGCCAGCAGTTCGACAGGCGTTACACATCAGCCCCAGCATTTT NA NA TRBJ1-5 TRBV27
CATTTGRAQDTQYF TGTGCCACTACCACAGGGAGGGCACAAGATACGCAGTATTTT NA NA TRBJ2-3 TRBV6-5
CASSRQNNEQFF TGTGCCAGCTCCCGACAGAACAATGAGCAGTTCTTC NA NA TRBJ2-1 TRBV18
CASSLGGGGYYEQYF TGTGCCAGCAGCTTAGGGGGTGGAGGGTACTACGAGCAGTACTTC NA once TRBJ2-7 TRBV7-2
CSVGLAGGIEQYF TGCAGCGTGGGACTAGCGGGAGGCATTGAGCAGTACTTC TRBD2 NA TRBJ2-7 TRBV29-1
CASSQGLWGYNEQFF TGTGCCAGCAGCCAGGGACTCTGGGGCTACAATGAGCAGTTCTTC NA NA TRBJ2-1 TRBV4-2
CASSFLTGKDEKLFF TGCGCCAGCAGTTTCTTGACAGGGAAGGATGAAAAACTGTTTTTT TRBD1 NA TRBJ1-4 TRBV5-1
CASGSPGTEAFF TGTGCCAGCGGGTCCCCGGGCACTGAAGCTTTCTTT NA few TRBJ1-1 TRBV11-2
CASSFRGQGVEQYF TGTGCCAGCAGTTTTCGGGGACAGGGAGTCGAGCAGTACTTC TRBD1 NA TRBJ2-7 TRBV28
CASSPPFGLAVNEQFF TGTGCCAGCTCACCACCGTTCGGACTAGCGGTCAATGAGCAGTTCTTC TRBD2 NA TRBJ2-1 TRBV18
CASSGEELRNTIYF TGTGCCAGCAGTGGGGAGGAGTTGCGAAACACCATATATTTT NA NA TRBJ1-3 TRBV6-6
CSVEGGNSYEQYF TGCAGCGTTGAGGGCGGGAATTCCTACGAGCAGTACTTC NA NA TRBJ2-7 TRBV29-1
CASSHDSWTSGRAASYNEQFF TGTGCCAGCAGTCACGATTCCTGGACTAGCGGGAGGGCCGCGTCCTACAATGAGCAGTTCTTC TRBD2 NA TRBJ2-1 TRBV28
CASSFSGRLSEKLFF TGTGCCAGCAGCTTTTCCGGTCGATTGAGTGAAAAACTGTTTTTT NA NA TRBJ1-4 TRBV7-2
CSVSGFNQPQHF TGCAGCGTTTCAGGGTTCAATCAGCCCCAGCATTTT NA NA TRBJ1-5 TRBV29-1
CASSLGRGNTEAFF TGTGCCAGCAGCTTAGGCCGAGGGAACACTGAAGCTTTCTTT NA NA TRBJ1-1 TRBV11-3
CASRGQFLEQFF TGTGCCAGTAGAGGACAGTTCCTTGAGCAGTTCTTC NA NA TRBJ2-1 TRBV19
CASRRVTGGSYNEQFF TGTGCCAGTCGAAGGGTCACCGGGGGCTCCTACAATGAGCAGTTCTTC NA NA TRBJ2-1 TRBV19
CASSPPGQGLLYEQYF TGTGCCAGCTCACCACCCGGGCAGGGGCTTTTGTACGAGCAGTACTTC NA NA TRBJ2-7 TRBV18
CASSRTVRYEQYF TGTGCCAGTAGTCGGACAGTTCGCTACGAGCAGTACTTC NA NA TRBJ2-7 TRBV19
CASSLDMNTEAFF TGTGCCAGCAGCCTGGACATGAACACTGAAGCTTTCTTT NA NA TRBJ1-1 TRBV13
CASSQGGENTEAFF TGTGCCAGCAGCCAGGGGGGCGAGAACACTGAAGCTTTCTTT TRBD1 NA TRBJ1-1 TRBV9
CASSSAGLAGDEQFF TGTGCCAGCAGCTCGGCCGGACTAGCGGGAGATGAGCAGTTCTTC TRBD2 NA TRBJ2-1 TRBV7-9